This T cell receptor (beta chain) was observed in a study of breast tumors, draining lymph nodes, adjacent tissues. General study results and limits: Data fit most tumor T cells coming from lymph node, expanding in tumor. Tumor TCR diversity was below lymph nodes but above nontumor tissue. Tumor and nontumor repertoires were significantly more similar in luminal-like than in basal-like breast cancer. Tumor T cell lymph node origin was a supported hypothesis, not proven.

Germline V gene data show CDR1 as SGHTA and CDR2 as FQGNSA. Trimming at V came to 5 bases and at J to 3 bases, leaving 4 bases not matched to a gene. The CDR3 contains 16 residues. A single record per CDR3 protein comes from TCRdb applying MiXCR to the multiplex PCR reads. The profile shows around 25,000 distinct CDR3 sequences, 23% of them singletons. This clonotype appeared many times. The antigen is not known. The sequenced material came from breast tumor tissue. This sequence was found in a female donor with breast cancer. Some clones in this sample may be carry-over from other donors' samples. The rearrangement links TRBV7-2 to TRBJ2-1; 13 nucleotides align to TRBD2. Here the CDR3 DNA reads TGTGCCAGCAGCGTACGGACTAGCGGGAGCTACAATGAGCAGTTCTTC. It encodes CASSVRTSGSYNEQFF. Combining the CDR3 with reference TRBV7-2 and TRBJ2-1 gives the whole variable domain GAGVSQSPSNKVTEKGKDVELRCDPISGHTALYWYRQSLGQGLEFLIYFQGNSAPDKSGLPSDRFSAERTGGSVSTLTIQRTQQEDSAVYLCASSVRTSGSYNEQFFGPGTRLTVL.